This TCR beta chain was documented in a study of T cells after yellow fever vaccination. Study-level information: Preparation of fractions with low cell numbers was performed using SMART-Seq v4 Ultra Low Input.

Study findings and constraints: One caveat is that FACS-sorted repertoires could contain abundant clonotypes contaminating from the bulk population.

MiXCR, applied by TCRdb to the 5' RACE reads, yields one record per CDR3 protein. The sample holds more than 300,000 distinct CDR3 sequences, roughly 7% seen once. Germline V gene data show CDR1 as SNHLY and CDR2 as FYNNEI. V shed 6 bases and J 2 bases; nucleotides not matched to a gene: 5. This CDR3 is built from 14 residues. This clonotype has ten or more counts. Its specificity is unknown. This chain connects TRBV2 to TRBJ2-3; 7 bases match TRBD1. The receptor comes from a man aged 18 to 35 who received the YFV17D yellow fever vaccine. The material sequenced was PBMCs, taken about 49 days after the first yellow fever vaccination. In DNA, the CDR3 is TGTGCCAGCAGCATGACAGGGATCACAGATACGCAGTATTTT. Residues: CASSMTGITDTQYF. The variable domain in full, completed from reference TRBV2 and TRBJ2-3, reads EPEVTQTPSHQVTQMGQEVILRCVPISNHLYFYWYRQILGQKVEFLVSFYNNEISEKSEIFDDQFSVERPDGSNFTLKIRSTKLEDSAMYFCASSMTGITDTQYFGPGTRLTVL.